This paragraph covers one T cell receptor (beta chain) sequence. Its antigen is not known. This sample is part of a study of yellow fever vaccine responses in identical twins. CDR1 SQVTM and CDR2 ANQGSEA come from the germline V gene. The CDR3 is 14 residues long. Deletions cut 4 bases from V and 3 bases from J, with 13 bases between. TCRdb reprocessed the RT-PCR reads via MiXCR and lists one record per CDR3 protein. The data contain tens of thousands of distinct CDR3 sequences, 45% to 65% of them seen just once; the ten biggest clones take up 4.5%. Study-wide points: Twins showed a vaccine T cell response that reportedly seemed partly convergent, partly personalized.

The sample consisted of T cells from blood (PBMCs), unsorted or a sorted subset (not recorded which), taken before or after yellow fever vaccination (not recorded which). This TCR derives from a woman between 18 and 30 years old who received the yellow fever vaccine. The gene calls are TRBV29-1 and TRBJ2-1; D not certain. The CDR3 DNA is TGCAGCGTTGCCATTAGTTGGGGCTACAATGAGCAGTTCTTC. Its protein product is CSVAISWGYNEQFF.